The rows below give T cell receptor beta chains drawn from one sample of a study of Ad26.COV2.S vaccination and SARS-CoV-2 variants. The table came from immunoSEQ multiplex PCR; TCRdb's copy has only in-frame clones and leaves some out. Of roughly 320,000 clones in the sample, around 81% were seen once. This sample comprised peripheral blood, obtained in a trial of Ad26.COV2.S vaccine versus placebo. These receptors all stem from a person between 18 and 59 years old who received the Ad26.COV2.S COVID-19 vaccine or a placebo. CDR3s include the opening cysteine and the closing phenylalanine or tryptophan. Each record gives: clone size, V gene, J gene, D gene, CDR3 protein, CDR3 DNA. A D gene is named only where the DNA matches it firmly. A clone size is listed for some rows: how often the clone was seen (once, few, many), or a class if it is expanded.

-	TRBV7-2	TRBJ2-3	TRBD2	CASSLFGTTLDTQYF	TGTGCCAGCAGTCTCTTCGGGACTACTCTCGATACGCAGTATTTT
-	TRBV29-1	TRBJ2-2	-	CSVEGTTNTGELFF	TGCAGCGTTGAGGGGACAACGAACACCGGGGAGCTGTTTTTT
-	TRBV18	TRBJ2-7	-	CASSQPPDRQTTQYF	TGTGCCAGCTCCCAACCGCCTGATCGTCAGACGACGCAGTACTTC
-	TRBV5-6	TRBJ2-1	TRBD1	CASSLQGANNEQFF	TGTGCCAGCAGCTTGCAGGGGGCGAACAATGAGCAGTTCTTC
-	TRBV5-8	TRBJ2-5	TRBD1	CASSKGQGRQETQYF	TGTGCCAGCAGCAAGGGACAGGGGAGGCAAGAGACCCAGTACTTC
few	TRBV15	TRBJ2-1	-	CATSRGTSAISYNEQFF	TGTGCCACCAGCAGAGGTACCAGCGCAATCTCCTACAATGAGCAGTTCTTC
few	TRBV19	TRBJ1-1	TRBD1	CATKGGRGHDTEAFF	TGTGCCACGAAAGGGGGAAGGGGGCATGACACTGAAGCTTTCTTT
-	TRBV2	TRBJ1-1	-	CASSTTVLNTEAFF	TGTGCCAGCAGCACGACAGTCCTGAACACTGAAGCTTTCTTT
-	TRBV13	TRBJ2-7	TRBD2	CASSPGTSESDEQYF	TGTGCCAGCAGCCCAGGGACTAGTGAGTCCGACGAGCAGTACTTC
few	TRBV12-3/TRBV12-4	TRBJ2-3	-	CASGGSADTQYF	TGTGCCAGCGGGGGATCCGCAGATACGCAGTATTTT
many	TRBV6-1	TRBJ1-5	-	CASSEMDGNQPQHF	TGTGCCAGCAGTGAAATGGATGGCAATCAGCCCCAGCATTTT
-	TRBV6-5	TRBJ1-5	-	CASMEGVHSNQPQHF	TGTGCCAGCATGGAGGGGGTCCATAGCAATCAGCCCCAGCATTTT
-	TRBV19	TRBJ1-1	-	CASSNEGSGDTEAFF	TGTGCCAGTAGTAATGAGGGTTCAGGGGATACTGAAGCTTTCTTT
-	TRBV5-1	TRBJ2-7	-	CASSPDSSYEQYF	TGCGCCAGCAGCCCGGACAGCTCCTACGAGCAGTACTTC
few	TRBV6-2/TRBV6-3	TRBJ1-1	-	CASSGVGTEAFF	TGTGCCAGCAGCGGGGTGGGAACTGAAGCTTTCTTT
-	TRBV11-3	TRBJ2-1	TRBD1	CASSLRTGGNEQFF	TGTGCCAGCAGCTTACGTACAGGGGGGAATGAGCAGTTCTTC
once	TRBV28	TRBJ1-1	-	CASSKSEHEAFF	TGTGCCAGCAGTAAGTCGGAGCATGAAGCTTTCTTT
-	TRBV7-7	TRBJ1-4	-	CASSRRGRTNEKLFF	TGTGCCAGCAGTCGTAGGGGTCGGACTAATGAAAAACTGTTTTTT
-	TRBV19	TRBJ2-2	-	CASSSGGGGELFF	TGTGCCAGTAGTTCGGGGGGCGGCGGGGAGCTGTTTTTT
-	TRBV7-2	TRBJ2-7	TRBD1	CASSLGTGFNYEQYF	TGTGCCAGCAGCTTAGGGACAGGGTTTAACTACGAGCAGTACTTC
-	TRBV9	TRBJ2-5	TRBD1	CASSPNTGTEETQYF	TGTGCCAGCAGCCCGAATACGGGGACAGAAGAGACCCAGTACTTC
-	TRBV7-8	TRBJ2-1	-	CASSPSDSSYNEQFF	TGTGCCAGCAGCCCATCAGATTCCTCCTACAATGAGCAGTTCTTC
few	TRBV29-1	TRBJ1-1	-	CSVRADRNTEAFF	TGCAGCGTCCGGGCCGATAGAAACACTGAAGCTTTCTTT
few	TRBV7-3	TRBJ2-7	TRBD1	CASSVRDRVEQYF	TGTGCCAGCAGCGTCCGGGACAGGGTCGAGCAGTACTTC
-	TRBV6-6	TRBJ2-2	-	CASSFPAGELFF	TGTGCCAGCAGTTTCCCGGCCGGGGAGCTGTTTTTT
-	TRBV6-5	TRBJ2-3	-	CASTRDLDTQYF	TGTGCCAGCACTCGTGACTTGGATACGCAGTATTTT
-	TRBV2	TRBJ2-3	-	CASSENGRGAGTDTQYF	TGTGCCAGCAGTGAAAATGGCCGGGGGGCCGGCACAGATACGCAGTATTTT
-	TRBV4-2	TRBJ2-7	-	CASSLRTGSYEQYF	TGTGCCAGCAGCCTTAGGACGGGATCCTACGAGCAGTACTTC
few	TRBV2	TRBJ2-3	TRBD2	CASSVAGGADTQYF	TGTGCCAGCAGCGTAGCGGGGGGCGCAGATACGCAGTATTTT
few	TRBV10-3	TRBJ2-5	-	CATKGFQETQYF	TGTGCCACCAAGGGTTTCCAAGAGACCCAGTACTTC
-	TRBV6-6	TRBJ1-3	TRBD1	CASRGQVYSGNTIYF	TGTGCCAGCCGAGGACAGGTCTACTCTGGAAACACCATATATTTT
-	TRBV27	TRBJ2-3	-	CASKLTSSTDTQYF	TGTGCCAGCAAACTTACCTCTAGCACAGATACGCAGTATTTT
-	TRBV3-1/TRBV3-2	TRBJ2-3	-	CASSQGVGEDTQYF	TGTGCCAGCAGCCAAGGGGTTGGTGAGGATACGCAGTATTTT
-	TRBV29-1	TRBJ2-7	-	CSVGPLRGGSYEQYF	TGCAGCGTGGGCCCTTTGAGGGGGGGTTCCTACGAGCAGTACTTC
few	TRBV14	TRBJ1-2	-	CASSQDSAGGYGYTF	TGTGCCAGCAGCCAAGATTCGGCGGGAGGCTATGGCTACACCTTC
-	TRBV12-5	TRBJ2-5	-	CASGLEPKGRETQYF	TGTGCTAGTGGTTTGGAGCCAAAGGGGCGGGAGACCCAGTACTTC
-	TRBV14	TRBJ1-6	TRBD1	CASSPTGTGDSPLHF	TGTGCCAGCAGCCCGACCGGGACAGGTGATTCACCCCTCCACTTT
-	TRBV5-5	TRBJ1-2	-	CASSLVGASSYGYTF	TGTGCCAGCAGCTTGGTGGGTGCAAGTTCGTATGGCTACACCTTC
-	TRBV15	TRBJ1-6	-	CATRPEMSSYNSPLHF	TGTGCCACCAGGCCGGAGATGAGCTCCTATAATTCACCCCTCCACTTT
few	TRBV28	TRBJ1-2	-	CASSLGVINYGYTF	TGTGCCAGCAGTTTGGGGGTAATAAACTATGGCTACACCTTC